This T cell receptor (beta chain) was retrieved from a study of blood T cell repertoires in COVID-19. Per the germline V gene, CDR1 is SGHNT and CDR2 is YYREEE (reference sequence). CDR3 length equals 12 residues. V was shortened by 5 bases and J by 5 bases, with 10 bases between the two germline ends. This table comes from immunoSEQ multiplex PCR, and its TCRdb copy is limited to in-frame clones, with some not included. Of 110,000 to 150,000 clones in the sample, approximately 83% were seen once. The gene calls are TRBV5-4 and TRBJ2-5; TRBD2 is a possible D gene (5 bases). Sequenced: peripheral blood. The sequence was obtained from a human donor in a cohort sampled during active COVID-19. The CDR3 DNA reads TGTGCCAGCAGAGAGGGTAGCGAGACCCAGTACTTC. Amino acids: CASREGSETQYF.